This TCR beta chain was sequenced for a study of T-cell reconstitution after alpha-beta-depleted transplantation in children (dated by TCRdb to between 2015 and 2016). At the level of the whole study: T-cell immune reconstitution after TCRalphabeta/CD19-depleted allogeneic hematopoietic cell transplantation in children was quantitatively tracked in the study by means of TCR repertoire profiling. The investigation overall reported the following: The apparently early recovery of alphabetaT-cell counts about two months after transplant reportedly depended on only several hundred rapidly expanded clones that came from non-depleted graft cells. In some patients, the high TCRbeta diversity seen at day 60 was put down to recipient T cells and intrathymic progenitors that had survived conditioning. Hyperexpanded clone frequencies declined over subsequent months; after one year, T-cell counts and TCRbeta diversity were mostly attributed to newly produced T cells.

Library prep was done by PCR. Sequencing took place on an Illumina HiSeq 2500. To normalize quantification of the TCRbeta repertoire, the TCR libraries were built with molecular barcoding that relied on unique molecular identifiers. TCRdb applied fastp at Q25 and MiXCR to the public reads, then kept only in-frame beta chains. CDR3 protein duplicates are merged, each entry listing the most common genes and DNA. In all, the sample holds 200,000 to 300,000 distinct CDR3 sequences, and about 23% of those were seen once. About 2.6% of the sample comes from the top ten. Per the publication, the treatment or condition label means: allogeneic hematopoietic cell transplantation with graft depleted of TCRalphabeta T cells and CD19 B cells. Transplant recipients were children who received TCRalphabeta/CD19-depleted allogeneic hematopoietic cell grafts. Between the V and J ends, shortened by 2 bases and 5 bases respectively, the junction contains 16 bases. The CDR3, from cysteine to phenylalanine, totals 16 residues. The CDR3 DNA has 48 bases and is translated from base 1.

As regards this clonotype: What this receptor recognizes is not known. Base qualities are missing; no much larger clone stands one base away.

This TCR came from a girl aged 2 to 10 with Fanconi anemia, due to receive a stem cell transplant. The sequencing here drew on PBMCs, taken before TCRalphabeta/CD19-depleted stem cell transplant. This chain joins TRBV12-3 or TRBV12-4 to TRBJ1-5; no D gene call is confident. The nucleotides are TGTGCCAGCAGTTTAATAATTTCGGACGGAGATCAGCCCCAGCATTTT. This encodes CASSLIISDGDQPQHF.